This entry lists 21 T cell receptor beta chains sequenced from one sample in a study of PD-L1 blockade in urothelial cancer. Indicated time point: pretreatment peripheral blood. Clones were read by immunoSEQ multiplex PCR, and TCRdb kept only the in-frame ones, dropping some. The data contain fewer than 45,000 clones, 65% to 90% of them seen just once; the ten biggest clones take up 6.8%. The source material was PBMCs, sampled around atezolizumab (anti-PD-L1) treatment. Receptors originate from a man in his sixties with urothelial cancer.

The DNA of the CDR3 is TGCGCCAGCAGCCAAGGCGGTAGCTACACCTTC. Encoded protein: CASSQGGSYTF. The V call is TRBV4-1, the J call TRBJ1-2; D is ambiguous. The CDR3 consists of 11 residues. The V end was cut by 1 base, the J end by 9 bases, with 6 bases between. Germline V gives CDR1 MGHRA, CDR2 YSYEKL.

V is TRBV6-1 and J is TRBJ2-6, with 10 bases identical to TRBD1. The V gene's germline CDR1 is MNHNS and CDR2 SASEGT. This CDR3 is built from 17 residues. Unmatched junction bases numbered 3, after V lost 4 bases and J lost 0 bases. Written as DNA, the CDR3 is TGTGCCAGCAGTGCCCGGACAGGGGGCTCTGGGGCCAACGTCCTGACTTTC. It translates to CASSARTGGSGANVLTF.

The rearrangement joins TRBV9 to TRBJ1-3; the D gene is possibly TRBD1 (6 bases). The V end lost 5 bases, the J end lost 1 base, and 16 bases lay between the germline ends. Germline values: CDR1 SGDLS, CDR2 YYNGEE. The CDR3 covers 16 residues. This chain's CDR3 is CASSPPEGGSGNTIYF. The CDR3 DNA follows: TGTGCCAGCAGTCCCCCCGAAGGGGGATCTGGAAACACCATATATTTT.

The V gene is TRBV10-2, the J gene TRBJ2-2; 7 nucleotides agree with TRBD1. Germline CDR1 is WSHSY and CDR2 is SAAADI. V was pared by 6 bases and J by 4 bases, with 5 bases of the junction left unmatched. The CDR3 runs to 14 residues. CDR3 in amino acids: CASRQGSFTGELFF. CDR3 coding DNA: TGCGCCAGCAGACAGGGGTCCTTCACCGGGGAGCTGTTTTTT.

The chain couples TRBV27 to TRBJ2-1; D is perhaps TRBD2 (6 bases). V lost 5 bases to trimming and J lost 4 bases, with 9 bases between them. The CDR3 is 13 amino acids. Germline lookup yields CDR1 MNHEY and CDR2 SMNVEV (reference sequence). The CDR3 nucleotides read TGTGCCAGCAGTCCGGGACTTTACAATGAGCAGTTCTTC. As protein: CASSPGLYNEQFF.

The chain has TRBV19 and TRBJ2-5; D perhaps matches TRBD2 (6 bases). Deletions cut 3 bases from V and 5 bases from J, with 13 bases between. Germline CDR1 reads LNHDA; CDR2 reads SQIVND (reference sequence). CDR3 length: 14 residues. CDR3 nucleotide sequence: TGTGCCAGTAGTATGGAGGGGTTGACGGAGACCCAGTACTTC. Protein sequence: CASSMEGLTETQYF.

CDR3 bases: TGCGCCAGCAGCTTGGAAATGACTAGCGGGCAAGAGACCCAGTACTTC. This sequence encodes CASSLEMTSGQETQYF. The genes are TRBV5-1 and TRBJ2-5; 10 nucleotides agree with TRBD2. Per germline, CDR1 SGHRS and CDR2 YFSETQ. The CDR3 spans 16 residues. The trim removed 0 bases at V and 2 bases at J, leaving 4 bases unmatched. Using reference TRBV5-1 and TRBJ2-5 for the parts outside the CDR3, the full variable domain is KAGVTQTPRYLIKTRGQQVTLSCSPISGHRSVSWYQQTPGQGLQFLFEYFSETQRNKGNFPGRFSGRQFSNSRSEMNVSTLELGDSALYLCASSLEMTSGQETQYFGPGTRLLVL.

The chain recombines TRBV28 with TRBJ2-7, with 8 bases matching TRBD1. V trimming: 5 bases; J trimming: 3 bases; junction bases outside the gene matches: 6. Germline CDR1 reads MDHEN; CDR2 reads SYDVKM. There are 14 residues in the CDR3. CDR3 region: CASSPYRGNYEQYF. The CDR3, as DNA: TGTGCCAGCAGTCCCTACAGGGGGAACTACGAGCAGTACTTC.

Remarks on this clone: The germline gene is not matched at one end of the junction; a read error may be the cause. The chain combines TRBV28 with TRBJ2-1; D is possibly TRBD1 (5 bases). The CDR3 length is 14 residues. Germline CDR1 reads MDHEN; CDR2 reads SYDVKM. The CDR3 sequence is CASTRTRGRGSGVF. CDR3 coding DNA: TGTGCCAGCACCCGAACACGAGGAAGGGGTAGTGGGGTCTTC.

The sample holds a few counts of this clone. This chain links TRBV10-3 with TRBJ2-2, with D possibly TRBD1 on 6 matching bases. This CDR3 is built from 14 residues. From germline, CDR1 is ENHRY and CDR2 SYGVKD. V dropped 6 bases and J dropped 5 bases, with 13 bases sitting between them. CDR3 sequence: CAISSQGQTGELFF. In DNA form, the CDR3 reads TGTGCCATCAGCTCCCAGGGGCAAACCGGGGAGCTGTTTTTT.

The rearrangement uses TRBV19 and TRBJ2-3; TRBD2 agrees at 14 bases. V lost 5 bases and J lost 5; bases outside the gene matches: 6. The CDR3 extends over 16 amino acids. Germline CDR1 is LNHDA and CDR2 is SQIVND (reference sequence). CDR3 region: CASSADGTSGGDTQYF. The CDR3 nucleotides read TGTGCCAGTAGTGCGGACGGGACTAGCGGGGGAGATACGCAGTATTTT.

The chain is built from TRBV2 and TRBJ2-7; D possibly corresponds to TRBD1 (6 bases). This CDR3 has 15 amino acids. Between the trimmed V and J ends, which lost 5 bases and 0 bases, there was a span of 14 bases. Germline V gene data show CDR1 as SNHLY and CDR2 as FYNNEI. The CDR3, as DNA: TGTGCCAGCAGTCCTATGGGGGCGAGCTCCTACGAGCAGTACTTC. It specifies CASSPMGASSYEQYF. Full variable domain (rest looked up from reference TRBV2 and TRBJ2-7): EPEVTQTPSHQVTQMGQEVILRCVPISNHLYFYWYRQILGQKVEFLVSFYNNEISEKSEIFDDQFSVERPDGSNFTLKIRSTKLEDSAMYFCASSPMGASSYEQYFGPGTRLTVT.

The chain couples TRBV28 to TRBJ2-5; 8 bases line up with TRBD2. Germline lookup yields CDR1 MDHEN and CDR2 SYDVKM. The CDR3 sequence is 12 residues long. Trimming cost V 7 bases and J 2 bases; bases outside gene matches: 0. In DNA, the CDR3 is TGTGCCAGCACTAGCGGGCAAGAGACCCAGTACTTC. Its translation: CASTSGQETQYF.

The chain combines TRBV7-9 with TRBJ2-5; TRBD2 might be the D (6 bases). The germline gives CDR1 SEHNR, CDR2 FQNEAQ (reference sequence). This CDR3 contains 15 residues. V was cut by 6 bases and J by 2 bases, with 16 bases left in between. The CDR3 bases are TGTGCCAGCAGTTCTTACTTAGGGAGGCAAGAGACCCAGTACTTC. It specifies CASSSYLGRQETQYF.

The chain couples TRBV5-1 to TRBJ2-7, with D perhaps matching TRBD2 (5 bases). The CDR3 runs to 14 residues. CDR1 is SGHRS and CDR2 is YFSETQ in the germline V gene. Trimming took 0 bases from V and 2 from J, leaving 9 bases between them. The CDR3 DNA reads as TGCGCCAGCAGCTTGGCCGTGACTACCTACGAGCAGTACTTC. It translates to CASSLAVTTYEQYF.

The chain combines TRBV14 with TRBJ2-2; D might be TRBD1 (5 bases). The V end was cut by 4 bases, the J end by 4 bases, with 10 bases between. Germline values: CDR1 SGHDN, CDR2 FVKESK. CDR3 size: 14 residues. For the CDR3, the DNA is TGTGCCAGCAGCCGCAGGGTTGTCACCGGGGAGCTGTTTTTT. Translation: CASSRRVVTGELFF.

The chain has TRBV19 and TRBJ2-7, with TRBD1 identical over 7 bases. Unmatched junction bases numbered 8, after V lost 7 bases and J lost 2 bases. CDR3 length: 14 amino acids. Germline V gene lookup returns CDR1 LNHDA and CDR2 SQIVND (reference sequence). CDR3 in amino acids: CASKPRDRPYEQYF. The DNA for the CDR3 is TGTGCCAGTAAGCCCCGGGACAGACCCTACGAGCAGTACTTC.

The chain has TRBV29-1 and TRBJ2-7; 7 positions agree with TRBD1. V lost 5 bases to trimming and J lost 1 base; unmatched junction nucleotides: 5. The CDR3 runs to 13 residues. Looked up from germline, CDR1 is SQVTM and CDR2 is ANQGSEA. The DNA of the CDR3 is TGCAGCGTTAATCGACAGGGTTCCTACGAGCAGTACTTC. Translated: CSVNRQGSYEQYF.

The gene calls are TRBV7-9 and TRBJ2-3, with D perhaps TRBD2 (5 bases). CDR1 and CDR2 from the germline V gene are SEHNR and FQNEAQ (reference sequence). The V and J ends lost 4 bases and 2 bases respectively, with 16 bases between them. The CDR3 length is 16 residues. The CDR3 sequence: CASSSSSRLSTDTQYF. The CDR3 coding sequence is TGTGCCAGCAGCTCTAGCTCCCGACTTTCCACAGATACGCAGTATTTT. Full variable domain (outside the CDR3, taken from reference TRBV7-9 and TRBJ2-3): DTGVSQNPRHKITKRGQNVTFRCDPISEHNRLYWYRQTLGQGPEFLTYFQNEAQLEKSRLLSDRFSAERPKGSFSTLEIQRTEQGDSAMYLCASSSSSRLSTDTQYFGPGTRLTVL.

V and J are TRBV18 and TRBJ2-5; tentatively, D is TRBD2 (6 bases). CDR1 KGHSH and CDR2 LQKENI come from the germline V gene. CDR3 length: 13 amino acids. Trimming removed 7 bases at V and 2 bases at J, with 11 bases between. CDR3 bases: TGTGCCAGCTGCAGGGCGGGGCAAGAGACCCAGTACTTC. This gives the protein CASCRAGQETQYF.

This chain uses TRBV2 with TRBJ2-2; the match to TRBD1 covers 7 bases. After removal of 8 bases from V and 4 bases from J, the junction contained 7 bases not matched to a gene. This CDR3 is 14 amino acids long. Germline loops: CDR1 SNHLY, CDR2 FYNNEI. In nucleotides, the CDR3 is TGTGCCAGCGGGGTACAGGGGATCACCGGGGAGCTGTTTTTT. Residues: CASGVQGITGELFF.